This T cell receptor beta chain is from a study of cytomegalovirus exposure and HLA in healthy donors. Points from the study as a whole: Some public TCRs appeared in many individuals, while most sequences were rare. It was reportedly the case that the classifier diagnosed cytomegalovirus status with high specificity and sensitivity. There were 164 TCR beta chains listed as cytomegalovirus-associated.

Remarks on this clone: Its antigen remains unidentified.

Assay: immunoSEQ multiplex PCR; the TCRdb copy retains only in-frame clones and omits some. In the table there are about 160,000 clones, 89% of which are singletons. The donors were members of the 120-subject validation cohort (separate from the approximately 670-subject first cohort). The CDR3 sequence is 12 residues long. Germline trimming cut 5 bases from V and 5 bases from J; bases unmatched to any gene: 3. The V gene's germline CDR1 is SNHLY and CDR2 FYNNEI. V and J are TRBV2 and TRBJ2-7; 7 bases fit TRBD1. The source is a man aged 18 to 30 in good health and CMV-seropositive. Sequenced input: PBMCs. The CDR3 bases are TGTGCCAGCAGTTACAGGGGTCACGAGCAGTACTTC. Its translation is CASSYRGHEQYF.